Listed here are 13 T cell receptor beta chains from one sample, sequenced in a study of T cells after yellow fever vaccination. From the 5' RACE reads, TCRdb called clonotypes with MiXCR, one entry per CDR3 protein. The sample shows 450,000 to 650,000 distinct CDR3 sequences, 21% of them seen only once. This sample comprised PBMCs, obtained approximately 22 days after the first yellow fever vaccination. Receptor source: a man younger than 35 who received the YFV17D yellow fever vaccine.

CDR3 residues: CSTRVSDTQYF. The DNA of the CDR3 is TGCAGCACCAGGGTTTCAGATACGCAGTATTTT. The chain recombines TRBV20-1 with TRBJ2-3, with D perhaps TRBD1 (5 bases). This CDR3 region has 11 residues. CDR1 and CDR2 from the germline V gene are DFQATT and SNEGSKA (reference sequence).

This rearrangement joins TRBV28 to TRBJ2-3; no clear D. Germline V lookup: CDR1 MDHEN, CDR2 SYDVKM. V dropped 4 bases and J dropped 0 bases, with 11 bases sitting between them. The CDR3 totals 15 residues. CDR3 region: CASSSGGLSTDTQYF. CDR3 DNA sequence: TGTGCCAGCAGTTCCGGTGGGCTTAGCACAGATACGCAGTATTTT.

The chain has TRBV4-1 and TRBJ2-3; D uncertain. Trimming removed 1 base at V and 0 bases at J, with 11 bases between. This CDR3 is built from 16 residues. The germline CDR1 and CDR2 sequences are MGHRA and YSYEKL. Written as DNA, the CDR3 is TGCGCCAGCAGCCAAGTACGTACGGCTAGCACAGATACGCAGTATTTT. Its protein product is CASSQVRTASTDTQYF.

The genes are TRBV4-3 and TRBJ2-5, with 8 bases matching TRBD1. The CDR3 contains 15 residues. The germline V gene has CDR1 LGHNA and CDR2 YSLEER. V lost 3 bases to trimming and J lost 1 base; unmatched junction nucleotides: 4. As DNA, the CDR3 is TGCGCCAGCAGCCATGAAGGACAGGGCCAAGAGACCCAGTACTTC. Amino acids: CASSHEGQGQETQYF.

This chain uses TRBV20-1 with TRBJ2-5, with D possibly being TRBD2 (6 bases). This CDR3 region has 14 residues. Trimming took 6 bases from V and 5 from J, leaving 19 bases between them. Germline V gene sequence: CDR1 DFQATT, CDR2 SNEGSKA (reference sequence). CDR3 residues: CSARYAGRGETQYF. The CDR3 nucleotides are TGCAGTGCGAGATACGCGGGGAGAGGGGAGACCCAGTACTTC.

There are many counts of this clonotype. The J gene is TRBJ2-5, the V gene TRBV6-1, with 11 bases identical to TRBD2. The length of the CDR3 is 15 residues. Trimming removed 2 bases from V and 4 bases from J; junction bases left unmatched: 3. The germline V gene has CDR1 MNHNS and CDR2 SASEGT. Here the CDR3 reads CASSELAGGPETQYF. The CDR3 coding sequence is TGTGCCAGCAGTGAATTAGCGGGGGGGCCAGAGACCCAGTACTTC.

This clonotype has at least ten counts. V is TRBV6-5 and J is TRBJ2-2; 9 bases agree with TRBD2. The ends lost 10 bases at V and 6 bases at J; junction bases unmatched: 6. The CDR3 loop spans 13 amino acids. In germline, CDR1 is MNHEY, CDR2 SVGAGI. CDR3 coding DNA: TGTGCCACCATAGGACTAGCGCCCGGGGAGCTGTTTTTT. Amino acids: CATIGLAPGELFF.

This clonotype was seen ten or more times. This CDR3 reads CASSPPGADTQYF. The DNA for the CDR3 is TGTGCCAGCAGCCCGCCCGGGGCAGATACGCAGTATTTT. The chain carries TRBV18 and TRBJ2-3; D is possibly TRBD2 (5 bases). The germline V gene has CDR1 KGHSH and CDR2 LQKENI. V was trimmed by 8 bases and J by 4 bases, leaving 13 bases between them. The CDR3 runs to 13 residues.

The V call is TRBV5-1, the J call TRBJ2-3; TRBD1 or TRBD2 may be the D gene (7 bases each). V lost 6 bases, J lost 1 base, and 18 bases lay in between. The CDR3 runs to 16 residues. Per the germline V gene, CDR1 is SGHRS and CDR2 is YFSETQ. The CDR3 sequence: CASTGGSLAGTDTQYF. CDR3 DNA sequence: TGCGCCAGCACAGGGGGGTCTCTAGCGGGCACAGATACGCAGTATTTT. Looking up the rest from reference TRBV5-1 and TRBJ2-3 gives the full variable domain: KAGVTQTPRYLIKTRGQQVTLSCSPISGHRSVSWYQQTPGQGLQFLFEYFSETQRNKGNFPGRFSGRQFSNSRSEMNVSTLELGDSALYLCASTGGSLAGTDTQYFGPGTRLTVL.

This clonotype was counted at least ten times. Here the CDR3 reads CSARDLSGTGEQFF. CDR3 DNA sequence: TGCAGTGCTAGAGATCTGTCCGGGACGGGTGAGCAGTTCTTC. The V and J genes are TRBV20-1 and TRBJ2-1; D may be TRBD1 or TRBD2 (5 bases each). The germline V and J ends were trimmed by 0 bases and 9 bases, with 15 bases remaining between them. CDR1 and CDR2 (germline): DFQATT, SNEGSKA (reference sequence). The CDR3 has 14 residues.

J is TRBJ1-4 and V is TRBV15; D is undetermined. V was pared by 0 bases and J by 7 bases, with 6 bases between. The length of the CDR3 is 13 residues. The germline V gene encodes CDR1 LNHNV and CDR2 YYDKDF (reference sequence). CDR3 nucleotide sequence: TGTGCCACCAGCAGAGATATGCTTGAAAAACTGTTTTTT. Its translation: CATSRDMLEKLFF.

V usage is TRBV29-1 and J usage is TRBJ2-2, with D possibly matching TRBD2 (7 bases). Per germline, CDR1 SQVTM and CDR2 ANQGSEA. The V end was cut by 7 bases, the J end by 4 bases, with 13 bases between. The CDR3 has 13 amino acids. For the CDR3, the DNA is TGCAGCGCAGGACAGCGGGGCACCGGGGAGCTGTTTTTT. Translation: CSAGQRGTGELFF.

This clonotype occurred a few times. The chain recombines TRBV6-5 with TRBJ2-5, with D uncertain. CDR1 is MNHEY, CDR2 SVGAGI, per germline. This CDR3 comprises 13 residues. Trimming cost V 2 bases and J 5 bases, with 9 bases left between them. CDR3 region: CASSYLAAETQYF. CDR3 sequence (DNA): TGTGCCAGCAGTTACCTGGCGGCGGAGACCCAGTACTTC.